The 26 T cell receptor beta chains below were found in one sample sequenced in a study of blood T cell repertoires in COVID-19. The assay was immunoSEQ multiplex PCR, and TCRdb's table has in-frame clones only and misses some. Of a few hundred thousand clones listed, less than 85% are singletons. Material for sequencing was PBMCs or T cells enriched from blood (not recorded which). All receptors come from a woman aged 50 to 60 who had recovered from COVID-19.

The V gene is TRBV28, the J gene TRBJ1-1; the match to TRBD1 covers 7 bases. The CDR3 contains 14 residues. The V gene end was trimmed by 5 bases and the J gene end by 7 bases; junction bases not matched to a gene: 10. Germline-derived CDR1 and CDR2 are MDHEN and SYDVKM. This CDR3 reads CASSVGGVGDEAFF. The CDR3 coding sequence is TGTGCCAGCAGTGTAGGGGGCGTGGGAGATGAAGCTTTCTTT. Full variable domain (remainder filled in from reference TRBV28 and TRBJ1-1): DVKVTQSSRYLVKRTGEKVFLECVQDMDHENMFWYRQDPGLGLRLIYFSYDVKMKEKGDIPEGYSVSREKKERFSLILESASTNQTSMYLCASSVGGVGDEAFFGQGTRLTVV.

On this clone: The junction shows a germline mismatch at one end, possibly a read error. The chain combines TRBV5-1 with TRBJ2-2, with D unclear. The CDR3 contains 15 residues. Per the germline V gene, CDR1 is SGHRS and CDR2 is YFSETQ. The chain's CDR3 is CASSLIQTKTGELFF. DNA of the CDR3: TGCGCCAGCAGCTTAATACAGACGAAGACCGGGGAGCTGTTTTTT.

Turning to this clone: Other DNA sequences in the same sample also yield this CDR3. The chain uses TRBV18 and TRBJ1-5; D uncertain. The CDR3 spans 14 residues. CDR1 is KGHSH and CDR2 is LQKENI in the germline V gene. Trimming took off 5 bases at V and 1 base at J, with 9 bases between the two ends. The CDR3 sequence: CASSGGLSNQPQHF. The CDR3 region has the DNA TGTGCCAGCTCAGGTGGACTCAGCAATCAGCCCCAGCATTTT.

CDR3 loop: CASSLDVYTDTQYF. The CDR3 bases are TGCGCCAGCAGCTTGGATGTATACACAGATACGCAGTATTTT. The J gene is TRBJ2-3, the V gene TRBV5-1; D is ambiguous. The CDR3 is made up of 14 amino acids. Trimming removed 0 bases from V and 2 bases from J, with 7 bases in between. CDR1 is SGHRS and CDR2 is YFSETQ in the germline V gene.

The CDR3 nucleotides are TGTGCCAGCAGCTTAGATTTCGGACAGGGCTACAATGAGCAGTTCTTC. Translating gives CASSLDFGQGYNEQFF. The V call is TRBV7-9, the J call TRBJ2-1; 8 bases align to TRBD1. With V trimmed by 1 base and J by 3 bases, 5 bases remained unmatched. Germline V gene lookup returns CDR1 SEHNR and CDR2 FQNEAQ (reference sequence). The CDR3 is 16 amino acids.

This chain links TRBV27 with TRBJ1-1; the D gene is possibly TRBD1 (6 bases). Deletions cut 1 base from V and 4 bases from J, with 13 bases between. The CDR3 totals 15 residues. Germline V lookup: CDR1 MNHEY, CDR2 SMNVEV (reference sequence). CDR3 sequence: CASSLLGGARTEAFF. CDR3 bases: TGTGCCAGCAGTTTATTAGGGGGGGCGCGCACTGAAGCTTTCTTT.

This rearrangement joins TRBV27 to TRBJ1-3; no clear D. Trimming took off 1 base at V and 0 bases at J, with 4 bases between the two ends. The CDR3 is made up of 14 amino acids. Germline loops: CDR1 MNHEY, CDR2 SMNVEV (reference sequence). The CDR3 protein is CASSLLSSGNTIYF. CDR3 DNA sequence: TGTGCCAGCAGTTTATTGAGCTCTGGAAACACCATATATTTT.

J is TRBJ1-4 and V is TRBV7-9, with 7 nucleotides matching TRBD1. The CDR3 loop spans 17 amino acids. V trimming: 5 bases; J trimming: 5 bases; junction bases outside the gene matches: 14. The germline gives CDR1 SEHNR, CDR2 FQNEAQ (reference sequence). The CDR3 loop reads CASSPTTPGQWNEKLFF. The CDR3 DNA reads TGTGCCAGCAGCCCAACTACTCCGGGACAGTGGAATGAAAAACTGTTTTTT. Based on the CDR3 plus reference TRBV7-9 and TRBJ1-4, the full variable domain is DTGVSQNPRHKITKRGQNVTFRCDPISEHNRLYWYRQTLGQGPEFLTYFQNEAQLEKSRLLSDRFSAERPKGSFSTLEIQRTEQGDSAMYLCASSPTTPGQWNEKLFFGSGTQLSVL.

This clone was counted between two and nine times. V usage is TRBV4-1 and J usage is TRBJ2-1; 8 bases line up with TRBD1. CDR1 is MGHRA, CDR2 YSYEKL, per germline. There are 17 residues in the CDR3. The ends lost 1 base at V and 6 bases at J; junction bases unmatched: 11. Here the CDR3 reads CASSQVSQGARANEQFF. DNA for the CDR3: TGCGCCAGCAGCCAAGTATCTCAGGGGGCGAGGGCCAATGAGCAGTTCTTC.

V gene TRBV6-4 combines with J gene TRBJ1-3; 9 bases match TRBD1. In germline, CDR1 is MRHNA, CDR2 SNTAGT. With V trimmed by 0 bases and J by 9 bases, 12 bases remained unmatched. CDR3 length equals 17 residues. The CDR3 here is CASSDSFGTGYLCTIYF. In DNA, the CDR3 is TGTGCCAGCAGTGACTCATTCGGGACAGGGTATCTGTGCACCATATATTTT.

The V gene is TRBV28, the J gene TRBJ1-1; 9 bases agree with TRBD1. The germline CDR1 and CDR2 sequences are MDHEN and SYDVKM. The junction had 11 bases not matched to a gene; V was cut back by 6 bases and J by 3 bases. CDR3 length equals 16 residues. CDR3 DNA: TGTGCCAGCAGCCCCGGGACAGGGATTGGTGACACTGAAGCTTTCTTT. Residues: CASSPGTGIGDTEAFF.

V usage is TRBV11-2 and J usage is TRBJ2-2; 7 bases are a match to TRBD2. V lost 5 bases and J lost 4; bases outside the gene matches: 7. This CDR3 is built from 15 residues. Germline values: CDR1 SGHAT, CDR2 FQNNGV. The DNA for the CDR3 is TGTGCCAGCAGCGCTCGGACTAGGTCCACCGGGGAGCTGTTTTTT. It translates to CASSARTRSTGELFF.

The chain couples TRBV4-3 to TRBJ1-2; 8 positions agree with TRBD1. The ends lost 0 bases at V and 8 bases at J; junction bases unmatched: 2. Germline CDR1 is LGHNA and CDR2 is YSLEER. The CDR3 length is 13 residues. Written as DNA, the CDR3 is TGCGCCAGCAGCCAAGACAGGGGGCGAGGCTACACCTTC. Residues: CASSQDRGRGYTF.

The CDR3 here is CASSVGGSGSEKLFF. DNA of the CDR3: TGTGCCAGCAGCGTAGGGGGGAGCGGGAGTGAAAAACTGTTTTTT. The chain combines TRBV9 with TRBJ1-4; the D gene is possibly TRBD1 (5 bases). The CDR3 loop spans 15 amino acids. V was cut by 0 bases and J by 7 bases, with 13 bases left in between. CDR1 is SGDLS, CDR2 YYNGEE, per germline.

The chain combines TRBV7-8 with TRBJ1-5; 7 bases align to TRBD1. Germline-derived CDR1 and CDR2 are SGHVS and FQNEAQ. V lost 3 bases and J lost 2; bases outside the gene matches: 1. The CDR3 contains 14 residues. The chain's CDR3 is CASSFDRGNQPQHF. The CDR3 coding sequence is TGTGCCAGCAGCTTTGACAGGGGCAATCAGCCCCAGCATTTT.

This chain uses TRBV5-1 with TRBJ2-3; no definite D call. The V gene lost 0 bases and the J gene lost 5 bases, with 10 bases spanning the gap. Germline loops: CDR1 SGHRS, CDR2 YFSETQ. The CDR3 runs 14 residues. CDR3: CASSLDLAIDTQYF. The CDR3 DNA follows: TGCGCCAGCAGCTTGGATTTGGCCATAGATACGCAGTATTTT.

The J gene is TRBJ2-1, the V gene TRBV7-3; 9 nucleotides align to TRBD2. The V segment lost 5 bases and the J segment 0 bases; nucleotides outside the gene matches: 11. Germline V gene lookup returns CDR1 SGHTA and CDR2 FQGTGA. The CDR3 sequence is 18 residues long. The CDR3 is CASSKQGTSKSSYNEQFF. The CDR3 DNA follows: TGTGCCAGCAGCAAACAAGGGACTAGCAAGAGCTCCTACAATGAGCAGTTCTTC.

This sequence joins TRBV28 and TRBJ2-3; TRBD2 might be the D (6 bases). V was cut by 6 bases and J by 2 bases, with 12 bases left in between. The germline V gene encodes CDR1 MDHEN and CDR2 SYDVKM. The CDR3 runs to 14 residues. The CDR3 region is CASRPRGDTDTQYF. CDR3 coding DNA: TGTGCCAGCAGGCCGCGGGGCGACACAGATACGCAGTATTTT. The whole variable domain, remainder taken from reference TRBV28 and TRBJ2-3, is DVKVTQSSRYLVKRTGEKVFLECVQDMDHENMFWYRQDPGLGLRLIYFSYDVKMKEKGDIPEGYSVSREKKERFSLILESASTNQTSMYLCASRPRGDTDTQYFGPGTRLTVL.

About this clone: Other DNA sequences in the same sample also yield this CDR3. The chain links TRBV7-6 to TRBJ1-2; no definite D call. Trimming took 0 bases from V and 7 from J, leaving 6 bases between them. From germline, CDR1 is SGHVS and CDR2 FNYEAQ. There are 12 residues in the CDR3. DNA of the CDR3: TGTGCCAGCAGCTTAGCCCGGGGTGGCTACACCTTC. It is translated as CASSLARGGYTF.

The V gene is TRBV2, the J gene TRBJ1-5; TRBD1 might be the D (6 bases). The CDR3 is made up of 15 amino acids. Germline V gene sequence: CDR1 SNHLY, CDR2 FYNNEI. V lost 0 bases to trimming and J lost 6 bases, with 12 bases between them. Here the CDR3 reads CASSEAAGAVQPQHF. CDR3 nucleotide sequence: TGTGCCAGCAGTGAAGCAGCAGGGGCGGTTCAGCCCCAGCATTTT.

The V call is TRBV5-1, the J call TRBJ2-1; 7 positions match TRBD1. The CDR3 has 15 residues. Germline trimming cut 4 bases from V and 1 base from J; bases unmatched to any gene: 5. Germline V gene sequence: CDR1 SGHRS, CDR2 YFSETQ. CDR3 nucleotides: TGCGCCAGCAGCCCAAGGGACAGTTCCTACAATGAGCAGTTCTTC. Encoded protein: CASSPRDSSYNEQFF.

The sample holds a few counts of this clone. This CDR3 is CAIRGKTGIYGYTF. The CDR3 bases are TGTGCCATCAGGGGTAAGACAGGGATCTATGGCTACACCTTC. The chain couples TRBV10-3 to TRBJ1-2; 7 bases are shared with TRBD1. Trimming took 6 bases from V and 4 from J; bases not matched to a gene: 8. The CDR3 sequence is 14 residues long. The germline V gene has CDR1 ENHRY and CDR2 SYGVKD.

V usage is TRBV27 and J usage is TRBJ1-1; D gene ambiguous. The CDR3 runs to 16 residues. V gave up 5 bases and J gave up 1 base, with 17 bases separating them. CDR1 and CDR2 (germline): MNHEY, SMNVEV (reference sequence). The CDR3 nucleotides read TGTGCCAGCAGTCCTATTGGACTTCTTTCGAACACTGAAGCTTTCTTT. It is translated as CASSPIGLLSNTEAFF.

V and J are TRBV7-2 and TRBJ1-2, with 10 bases fitting TRBD1. The germline V gene has CDR1 SGHTA and CDR2 FQGNSA. The CDR3 contains 15 residues. V lost 5 bases to trimming and J lost 4 bases; unmatched junction nucleotides: 7. CDR3 loop: CASSVGTGEFYGYTF. The DNA for the CDR3 is TGTGCCAGCAGCGTAGGGACAGGGGAATTCTATGGCTACACCTTC.

CDR3 protein: CASSLTWTAEAFF. The CDR3 region has the DNA TGTGCCAGCAGCTTAACTTGGACAGCTGAAGCTTTCTTT. The rearrangement joins TRBV7-3 to TRBJ1-1, with TRBD1 as a possible D gene (6 bases). CDR1 and CDR2 from the germline V gene are SGHTA and FQGTGA. The CDR3 has 13 residues. V was cut by 0 bases and J by 6 bases, with 8 bases left in between.

The gene calls are TRBV18 and TRBJ2-3; 9 nucleotides line up with TRBD2. The length of the CDR3 is 16 residues. Germline loops: CDR1 KGHSH, CDR2 LQKENI. Unmatched junction bases numbered 4, after V lost 2 bases and J lost 1 base. Here the CDR3 reads CASSPARTSGTDTQYF. CDR3 in DNA: TGTGCCAGCTCACCAGCTCGGACTAGCGGCACAGATACGCAGTATTTT.